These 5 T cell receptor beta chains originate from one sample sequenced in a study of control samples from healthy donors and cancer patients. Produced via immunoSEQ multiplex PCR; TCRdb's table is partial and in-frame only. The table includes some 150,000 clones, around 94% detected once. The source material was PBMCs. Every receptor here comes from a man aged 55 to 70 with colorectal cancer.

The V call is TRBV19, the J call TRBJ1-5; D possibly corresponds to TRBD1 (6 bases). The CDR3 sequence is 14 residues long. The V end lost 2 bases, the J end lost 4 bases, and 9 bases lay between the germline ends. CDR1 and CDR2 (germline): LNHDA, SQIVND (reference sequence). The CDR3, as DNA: TGTGCCAGTAGTATAAACAGGGAAAATCAGCCCCAGCATTTT. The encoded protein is CASSINRENQPQHF.

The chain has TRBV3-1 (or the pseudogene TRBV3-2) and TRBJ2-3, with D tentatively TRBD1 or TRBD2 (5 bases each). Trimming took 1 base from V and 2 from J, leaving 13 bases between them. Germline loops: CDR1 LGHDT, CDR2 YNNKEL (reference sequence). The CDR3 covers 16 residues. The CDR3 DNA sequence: TGTGCCAGCAGCCAAGTTTGGGGGACCGCCACAGATACGCAGTATTTT. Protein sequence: CASSQVWGTATDTQYF.

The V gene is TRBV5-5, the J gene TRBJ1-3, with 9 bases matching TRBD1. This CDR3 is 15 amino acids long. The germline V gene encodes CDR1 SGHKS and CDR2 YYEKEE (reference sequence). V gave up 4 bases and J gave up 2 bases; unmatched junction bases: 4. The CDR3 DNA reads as TGTGCCAGCAGCCCCGGGACAGGGCCTGGAAACACCATATATTTT. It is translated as CASSPGTGPGNTIYF.

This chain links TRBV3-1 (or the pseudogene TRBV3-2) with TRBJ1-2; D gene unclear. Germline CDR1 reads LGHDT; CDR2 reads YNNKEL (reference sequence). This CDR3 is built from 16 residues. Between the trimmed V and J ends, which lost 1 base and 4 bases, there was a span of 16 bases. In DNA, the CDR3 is TGTGCCAGCAGCCAAGTGGGTTGCCGGATCTGCTATGGCTACACCTTC. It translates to CASSQVGCRICYGYTF.

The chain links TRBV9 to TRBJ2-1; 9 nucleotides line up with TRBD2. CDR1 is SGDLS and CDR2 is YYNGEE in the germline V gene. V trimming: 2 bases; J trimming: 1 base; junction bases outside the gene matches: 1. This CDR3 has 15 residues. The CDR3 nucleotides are TGTGCCAGCAGCGTGACTAGCGGATCCTACAATGAGCAGTTCTTC. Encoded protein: CASSVTSGSYNEQFF. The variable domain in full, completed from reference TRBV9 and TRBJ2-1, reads DSGVTQTPKHLITATGQRVTLRCSPRSGDLSVYWYQQSLDQGLQFLIQYYNGEERAKGNILERFSAQQFPDLHSELNLSSLELGDSALYFCASSVTSGSYNEQFFGPGTRLTVL.